The 31 T cell receptor beta chains reported below all come from one sample, sequenced in a study of T cells in Graves' hyperthyroidism and ophthalmopathy (dated 2019 in TCRdb). The library was produced with multiplex PCR. This sample was sequenced with an Illumina HiSeq 2000. The TCR beta CDR3 regions were amplified from RNA transcripts. A first-round RT-PCR of the TCR CDR3 used the HTBI primer set with the Qiagen OneStep RT-PCR kit. Using fastp trimming at Q25 and MiXCR clonotype assembly, TCRdb reanalyzed the public sequencing data and kept in-frame beta chains. CDR3 protein duplicates are merged, each entry listing the most common genes and DNA. This sample lists around 700,000 distinct CDR3 sequences; around 40% were detected once. Around 30% of the sample is held by the ten biggest clonotypes. Sequencing was done on a sample of blood. The receptor set was obtained from a middle-aged woman with Graves' hyperthyroidism.

This clonotype was found a few times. The genes are TRBV7-6 and TRBJ1-2; D gene uncertain. The V end was cut by 5 bases, the J end by 3 bases, with 13 bases between. Per germline, CDR1 SGHVS and CDR2 FNYEAQ. The CDR3 is 14 residues long. CDR3 bases: TGTGCCAGCAGCCCCGGTCGGGGTGACTATGGCTACACCTTC. Translated: CASSPGRGDYGYTF.

In its sample, this clonotype was seen many times. The chain combines TRBV10-3 with TRBJ2-7; unclear D gene. The CDR3 has 11 amino acids. Per the germline V gene, CDR1 is ENHRY and CDR2 is SYGVKD. Trimming removed 4 bases from V and 6 bases from J, with 7 bases in between. CDR3 loop: CAISGSSEQYF. CDR3 DNA sequence: TGTGCCATCAGTGGAAGCTCCGAGCAGTACTTC.

The rearrangement links TRBV6-2 or TRBV6-3 to TRBJ1-1, with D unresolved. This CDR3 is 13 amino acids long. CDR1 is MNHEY and CDR2 is SVGEGT in the germline V gene. Trimming shortened V by 4 bases and J by 5 bases, and 11 bases separated the two germline ends. CDR3 coding DNA: TGTGCCAGCAGTTGCTCGTCCGGTACTGAAGCTTTCTTT. Protein: CASSCSSGTEAFF.

This clonotype was counted a few times. One end of the junction fails to match germline, which may point to a read error. The rearrangement links TRBV10-3 to TRBJ2-7, with D perhaps TRBD2 (6 bases). This CDR3 is 16 amino acids long. Per germline, CDR1 ENHRY and CDR2 SYGVKD. The DNA of the CDR3 is TGTGCCAGCAGTCTACGAGGCTACGGGAGAAGCTACGAGCAGTACTTC. This codes for CASSLRGYGRSYEQYF.

The CDR3 DNA follows: TGTGCCAGCAGTTACTCCTCGTTCAGTAACTACGAGCAGTACTTC. Its translation: CASSYSSFSNYEQYF. The chain links TRBV6-5 to TRBJ2-7; D call uncertain. Germline-derived CDR1 and CDR2 are MNHEY and SVGAGI. This CDR3 is 15 amino acids long. V was pared by 0 bases and J by 3 bases, with 12 bases between.

The J gene is TRBJ2-7, the V gene TRBV10-3; D is perhaps TRBD1 or TRBD2 (5 bases each). Trimming removed 2 bases from V and 0 bases from J, with 11 bases in between. Looked up from germline, CDR1 is ENHRY and CDR2 is SYGVKD. The CDR3 is 15 residues long. This CDR3 reads CAISEARDASYEQYF. The DNA of the CDR3 is TGTGCCATCAGTGAGGCCAGGGACGCCTCCTACGAGCAGTACTTC.

This clonotype was detected only a few times. The chain joins TRBV5-1 to TRBJ1-5, with D maybe TRBD1 (6 bases). Germline V gene sequence: CDR1 SGHRS, CDR2 YFSETQ. This CDR3 spans 15 amino acids. V gave up 0 bases and J gave up 4 bases, with 11 bases separating them. This CDR3 is CASSLAGTQNQPQHF. The CDR3 DNA reads as TGCGCCAGCAGCTTGGCCGGGACACAGAATCAGCCCCAGCATTTT.

The chain combines TRBV24-1 with TRBJ2-1; TRBD2 might be the D (6 bases). The V gene lost 9 bases and the J gene lost 6 bases, with 8 bases spanning the gap. CDR3 length: 11 residues. Germline values: CDR1 KGHDR, CDR2 SFDVKD. In DNA form, the CDR3 reads TGTGCCACCGGGGGAGGCAATGAGCAGTTCTTC. This gives the protein CATGGGNEQFF.

This clonotype has only a few counts. The rearrangement uses TRBV6-5 and TRBJ1-2, with unresolved D. The CDR3 is made up of 13 amino acids. The germline CDR1 and CDR2 sequences are MNHEY and SVGAGI. With 7 bases removed from V and 4 bases from J, the gap between germline ends came to 13 bases. CDR3 sequence reads: CASTLGLSYGYTF. The CDR3 nucleotides read TGTGCCAGCACCCTAGGACTGAGCTATGGCTACACCTTC.

This clonotype was observed at least ten times. V gene TRBV20-1 combines with J gene TRBJ2-7; 9 nucleotides match TRBD2. Germline loops: CDR1 DFQATT, CDR2 SNEGSKA (reference sequence). The length of the CDR3 is 15 residues. The trim removed 6 bases at V and 7 bases at J, leaving 16 bases unmatched. CDR3 amino acids: CSAPDSGTSLSEQYF. CDR3 bases: TGCAGTGCCCCCGACTCCGGGACTAGCTTGAGTGAGCAGTACTTC.

This chain connects TRBV7-2 to TRBJ1-6, with TRBD1 as a possible D gene (5 bases). Germline CDR1 SGHTA, CDR2 FQGNSA. Trimming took 5 bases from V and 5 from J, leaving 19 bases between them. CDR3 size: 17 residues. CDR3 sequence: CASSPNPGAANNSPLHF. CDR3 DNA: TGTGCCAGCAGCCCCAATCCTGGGGCCGCTAATAATTCACCCCTCCACTTT.

The V gene is TRBV28, the J gene TRBJ2-5; the D gene is possibly TRBD1 (5 bases). Trimming stripped 2 bases from V and 5 bases from J, with 21 bases between. This CDR3 is built from 17 residues. Per the germline V gene, CDR1 is MDHEN and CDR2 is SYDVKM. The CDR3: CASSLRGREVARETQYF. The DNA of the CDR3 is TGTGCCAGCAGTTTAAGGGGCAGGGAAGTCGCCAGGGAGACCCAGTACTTC.

Many counts were recorded for this clonotype. The chain combines TRBV7-9 with TRBJ1-2; TRBD1 agrees at 8 bases. Looked up from germline, CDR1 is SEHNR and CDR2 is FQNEAQ (reference sequence). The trim removed 4 bases at V and 8 bases at J, leaving 6 bases unmatched. The CDR3 has 13 amino acids. This chain's CDR3 is CASSSGGRPGYTF. The CDR3 DNA is TGTGCCAGCAGCTCAGGGGGCCGGCCAGGCTACACCTTC.

This clonotype has a count of ten or more. J is TRBJ2-7 and V is TRBV10-3, with TRBD1 matching 8 bases. Germline CDR1 is ENHRY and CDR2 is SYGVKD. With 6 bases clipped from V and 5 bases from J, the junction kept 6 bases outside the gene matches. The CDR3 spans 13 residues. The CDR3 sequence is CAIRTSQGDEQYF. The CDR3 DNA follows: TGTGCCATCAGGACATCACAGGGGGACGAGCAGTACTTC.

With respect to this clonotype: A much larger clone differs by one base, so this may be a read error. The J gene is TRBJ1-3, the V gene TRBV7-2; perhaps TRBD1 as D (5 bases). Germline lookup yields CDR1 SGHTA and CDR2 FQGNSA. The CDR3 totals 12 residues. In nucleotides, the CDR3 is TGTGCCAGCAGGGGATGGCACGGGGGAGCGGATTTT. Its translation: CASRGWHGGADF.

V usage is TRBV27 and J usage is TRBJ1-2, with D possibly being TRBD1 (6 bases). The CDR3 is 14 amino acids. The germline V and J ends were trimmed by 0 bases and 8 bases, with 13 bases remaining between them. Germline lookup yields CDR1 MNHEY and CDR2 SMNVEV (reference sequence). The CDR3 DNA sequence: TGTGCCAGCAGTTTATCGGGGGGCGGAGGAGGCTACACCTTC. It specifies CASSLSGGGGGYTF.

Many counts were recorded for this clonotype. The chain has TRBV20-1 and TRBJ1-2; TRBD1 matches 9 bases. V shed 3 bases, J shed 4 bases, and the junction held 9 bases outside the gene matches. The germline V gene has CDR1 DFQATT and CDR2 SNEGSKA (reference sequence). The CDR3 has 15 amino acids. The DNA of the CDR3 is TGCAGTGCTAGTCCCGGGACAGGGTTGGGCTATGGCTACACCTTC. Residues: CSASPGTGLGYGYTF.

The gene calls are TRBV27 and TRBJ2-5; possible D gene TRBD1, 5 bases. This CDR3 has 15 amino acids. CDR1 MNHEY and CDR2 SMNVEV come from the germline V gene (reference sequence). V was cut by 5 bases and J by 1 base, with 14 bases left in between. CDR3 in DNA: TGTGCCAGCAGTGGGGCAACCCCATCCCAAGAGACCCAGTACTTC. Encoded protein: CASSGATPSQETQYF.

The genes are TRBV7-3 and TRBJ2-7, with 7 positions matching TRBD2. Per the germline V gene, CDR1 is SGHTA and CDR2 is FQGTGA. With V trimmed by 6 bases and J by 1 base, 12 bases remained unmatched. This CDR3 is built from 16 residues. CDR3 protein: CASSVGLGYESYEQYF. In DNA, the CDR3 is TGTGCCAGCAGTGTAGGACTAGGTTACGAGTCCTACGAGCAGTACTTC.

This clonotype was counted many times. J is TRBJ1-5 and V is TRBV29-1; 7 bases line up with TRBD1. Germline CDR1 is SQVTM and CDR2 is ANQGSEA. CDR3 length: 12 residues. Unmatched junction bases numbered 5, after V lost 6 bases and J lost 6 bases. CDR3 residues: CSVGTVGQPQHF. As DNA, the CDR3 is TGCAGCGTCGGGACAGTTGGTCAGCCCCAGCATTTT.

This clonotype was found many times. V and J are TRBV10-3 and TRBJ1-2; D is ambiguous. Germline lookup yields CDR1 ENHRY and CDR2 SYGVKD. The length of the CDR3 is 13 residues. V dropped 7 bases and J dropped 6 bases, with 15 bases sitting between them. In nucleotides, the CDR3 is TGTGCCATCACCCTTGGGTTGGTGGATGGCTACACCTTC. Translation: CAITLGLVDGYTF.

This clonotype was picked up many times. The chain is built from TRBV7-2 and TRBJ2-7; D unclear. The germline V and J ends were trimmed by 1 base and 3 bases, with 13 bases remaining between them. CDR3 length: 15 amino acids. Germline lookup yields CDR1 SGHTA and CDR2 FQGNSA. CDR3 region: CASSLDRAGFYEQYF. The CDR3, as DNA: TGTGCCAGCAGCTTAGATCGGGCAGGTTTCTACGAGCAGTACTTC. The variable domain in full, with the rest retrieved from reference TRBV7-2 and TRBJ2-7, is GAGVSQSPSNKVTEKGKDVELRCDPISGHTALYWYRQSLGQGLEFLIYFQGNSAPDKSGLPSDRFSAERTGGSVSTLTIQRTQQEDSAVYLCASSLDRAGFYEQYFGPGTRLTVT.

The chain uses TRBV4-3 and TRBJ1-5; D perhaps matches TRBD1 (5 bases). The CDR3 has 15 amino acids. Trimming left V 0 bases short and J 7 bases short, with 13 bases between. Looked up from germline, CDR1 is LGHNA and CDR2 is YSLEER. The CDR3 coding sequence is TGCGCCAGCAGCCAAGATCATACGGGGCGGCAGCCCCAGCATTTT. This gives the protein CASSQDHTGRQPQHF.

This clonotype came up a few times. CDR3 nucleotides: TGTGCCAGCAGCTTGGAGACAGGTATTCTAGAGACCCAGTACTTC. It yields the protein CASSLETGILETQYF. The chain employs TRBV7-9 and TRBJ2-5; maybe TRBD1 (6 bases). V was trimmed by 3 bases and J by 4 bases, leaving 15 bases between them. The CDR3 loop spans 15 amino acids. Germline assignment: CDR1 SEHNR and CDR2 FQNEAQ (reference sequence).

The gene calls are TRBV12-3 or TRBV12-4 and TRBJ2-2; D remains unclear. Trimming pared 8 bases from V and 5 bases from J, leaving 12 bases between. The CDR3 totals 13 residues. In nucleotides, the CDR3 is TGTGCCAGCGGCGGTAGCACGACCGGGGAGCTGTTTTTT. This translates into CASGGSTTGELFF.

Regarding this clonotype: A much larger clone is a single base away; this may be a read error. V usage is TRBV5-1 and J usage is TRBJ1-3; D not resolved. Germline V gene data show CDR1 as SGHRS and CDR2 as YFSETQ. The CDR3 totals 12 residues. The CDR3 DNA follows: TGCGCCAGCAGCCCTTGGGGAACCACCATATATTTT. Amino acids: CASSPWGTTIYF.

This clonotype occurred a few times. The J gene is TRBJ2-5, the V gene TRBV20-1; a possible D gene is TRBD2 (5 bases). CDR1 and CDR2 from the germline V gene are DFQATT and SNEGSKA (reference sequence). With 3 bases removed from V and 11 bases from J, the gap between germline ends came to 19 bases. The CDR3 is 13 residues long. CDR3 bases: TGCAGTGCTAGTGGTGCGGGTACAGATACGCAGTACTTC. It is translated as CSASGAGTDTQYF.

This clonotype showed up just once. The V and J genes are TRBV7-2 and TRBJ2-5; 9 bases map to TRBD1. Trimming cost V 5 bases and J 9 bases; bases outside gene matches: 10. Germline assignment: CDR1 SGHTA and CDR2 FQGNSA. The CDR3 totals 14 residues. CDR3 sequence: CASSHRGRSQPQYF. The DNA for the CDR3 is TGTGCCAGCAGCCACAGGGGGCGGAGTCAGCCCCAGTACTTC.

This clonotype was seen a few times. This chain uses TRBV14 with TRBJ1-2, with a possible D match to TRBD1 (6 bases). V was clipped by 1 base and J by 7 bases, with 13 bases between them. Germline V gene lookup returns CDR1 SGHDN and CDR2 FVKESK. There are 14 residues in the CDR3. The CDR3 DNA reads TGTGCCAGCAGCCAAGTCATCGGGACAACTGGCTACACCTTC. This translates into CASSQVIGTTGYTF.

The rearrangement uses TRBV12-3 or TRBV12-4 and TRBJ1-2; TRBD1 is a possible D gene (5 bases). The V end was cut by 6 bases, the J end by 8 bases, with 16 bases between. The CDR3 covers 13 residues. Written as DNA, the CDR3 is TGTGCCAGCAGAGGGGACCCCCCCCGAGGCTACACCTTC. Protein product: CASRGDPPRGYTF.

This sequence joins TRBV10-3 and TRBJ2-6; 7 nucleotides align to TRBD1. The CDR3 contains 16 residues. Looked up from germline, CDR1 is ENHRY and CDR2 is SYGVKD. Trimming at V came to 10 bases and at J to 0 bases, leaving 9 bases not matched to a gene. CDR3 region: CATKGQRHSGANVLTF. As DNA, the CDR3 is TGTGCCACCAAGGGACAGCGACACTCTGGGGCCAACGTCCTGACTTTC.